This passage covers 18 T cell receptor beta chains from one sample sequenced in a study of tumor and adjacent non-tumor tissue in lung cancer. Three rounds of nested PCR, following a modified ARM-PCR protocol, produced the TCRbeta library. TCRdb re-called the multiplex PCR reads with MiXCR, one entry per CDR3 protein. The sample carries under 80,000 distinct CDR3 sequences, around 80% recorded once. No cell sorting was done before RNA was extracted from the tissue. More than 3 cm separated this lung sample from the edge of the tumor. The specimen was distant non-tumor lung tissue. The receptors derive from a man aged 60 to 69 with non-small cell lung cancer.

Comment on this clonotype: Germline and junction disagree at one end, which may indicate a read error. The chain carries TRBV20-1 and TRBJ2-6, with TRBD1 matching 7 bases. The CDR3 runs to 16 residues. Germline loops: CDR1 DFQATT, CDR2 SNEGSKA (reference sequence). The DNA of the CDR3 is TGCAGTGCTAGAGGGCTACAGGGGTCTGGGCCCAACCTCCTGACTTTC. It yields the protein CSARGLQGSGPNLLTF.

The V call is TRBV11-3, the J call TRBJ2-3; the D is unclear. Germline V gene sequence: CDR1 SGHNT, CDR2 YENEEA. The CDR3 spans 16 residues. CDR3 loop: CAINSGLADSTDTQYF. CDR3 nucleotides: TGTGCAATCAACTCCGGGCTGGCAGATAGCACAGATACGCAGTATTTT. The full variable domain, its missing parts supplied by reference TRBV11-3 and TRBJ2-3, is EAGVVQSPRYKIIEKKQPVAFWCNPISGHNTLYWYLQNLGQGPELLIRYENEEAVDDSQLPKDRFSAERLKGVDSTLKIQPAELGDSAVYLCAINSGLADSTDTQYFGPGTRLTVL.

In regard to this clonotype: A junction end diverges from the germline sequence, so it may reflect a read error. The J gene is TRBJ1-3, the V gene TRBV6-1, with a weak D call TRBD1 (5 bases). Germline CDR1 MNHNS, CDR2 SASEGT. CDR3 length equals 15 residues. CDR3 sequence: CAGSGGTGPGNTIYF. Written as DNA, the CDR3 is TGTGCCGGCAGTGGAGGTACAGGTCCTGGAAACACCATATATTTT.

This chain joins TRBV4-1 and TRBJ2-1; TRBD2 might be the D (6 bases). Trimming left V 4 bases short and J 4 bases short, with 26 bases between. This CDR3 has 19 residues. The germline V gene has CDR1 MGHRA and CDR2 YSYEKL. The CDR3 DNA follows: TGCGCCAGCAGCCCTAGAGGCGGAGGGAACCGAGGAGAATACAATGAGCAGTTCTTC. Translation: CASSPRGGGNRGEYNEQFF.

To note about this clonotype: The junction and the germline gene differ at one end; a read error may be behind it. The chain recombines TRBV10-3 with TRBJ2-7; D perhaps matches TRBD2 (5 bases). The CDR3 has 15 amino acids. Germline V CDR1 and CDR2: ENHRY, SYGVKD. The CDR3 reads CVISEGSVRRYEQYF. The CDR3, as DNA: TGTGTCATCAGTGAGGGTAGCGTGAGGAGGTACGAGCAGTACTTC.

The rearrangement joins TRBV6-1 to TRBJ1-1; D remains unclear. Deletions cut 8 bases from V and 6 bases from J, with 19 bases between. From germline, CDR1 is MNHNS and CDR2 SASEGT. The CDR3 is made up of 14 amino acids. Here the CDR3 DNA reads TGTGCCAGCCAGGACCCAAGGTATTACGCTGAAGCTTTCTTT. This translates into CASQDPRYYAEAFF.

As regards this clonotype: A read error may produce the germline difference seen at one junction end. J is TRBJ2-1 and V is TRBV28; D unresolved. CDR1 MDHEN and CDR2 SYDVKM come from the germline V gene. CDR3 size: 14 residues. The CDR3, as DNA: TGTGCCAACAGTCCTATCGGTGCCCACAATGAGCAGTTCTTC. It is translated as CANSPIGAHNEQFF.

For this clonotype: The conserved final phenylalanine or tryptophan is absent from the CDR3, which likely points to a read error. Because the CDR3's place on the DNA is in doubt, the DNA is left out and the CDR3 is given as listed by TCRdb. The gene calls are TRBV11-1 and TRBJ2-6; the table's D call TRBD1 went unverified against the DNA. CDR1 SGHAT and CDR2 FQDESV come from the germline V gene (reference sequence). The CDR3 length is 17 residues, termini included. This CDR3 is CDSSRTGRPSGANVLIY.

The J gene is TRBJ2-5, the V gene TRBV20-1; D uncertain. Deletions cut 5 bases from V and 4 bases from J, with 17 bases between. There are 14 residues in the CDR3. The germline CDR1 and CDR2 sequences are DFQATT and SNEGSKA (reference sequence). CDR3 bases: TGCAGTGCTGGTGCCAAAGGACCAACAGAGACCCAGTACTTC. Protein product: CSAGAKGPTETQYF.

About this clonotype itself: The germline gene is not matched at one end of the junction; a read error may be the cause. The genes are TRBV28 and TRBJ2-1; D possibly corresponds to TRBD2 (6 bases). The germline gives CDR1 MDHEN, CDR2 SYDVKM. CDR3 length: 15 amino acids. In nucleotides, the CDR3 is TGTGTCAGCAGCACTCTAGCAGGAGGGAGCAATGAGCAGTTCTTC. It codes for CVSSTLAGGSNEQFF.

For this clonotype: This CDR3 fails to terminate in the conserved phenylalanine or tryptophan, so it likely reflects a read error. The V call is TRBV29-1, the J call TRBJ2-5, with D uncertain. The CDR3 consists of 13 residues. From germline, CDR1 is SQVTM and CDR2 ANQGSEA. CDR3 sequence reads: CGVSDRYQETQYL. In DNA, the CDR3 is TGCGGCGTGTCGGACCGGTACCAAGAGACCCAGTACCTC.

This clonotype was picked up one time. A much larger clone is a single base away; this may be a read error. J is TRBJ2-4 and V is TRBV20-1; a possible D gene is TRBD2 (5 bases). Germline loops: CDR1 DFQATT, CDR2 SNEGSKA (reference sequence). This CDR3 contains 12 residues. The CDR3 region is CSVRGPGNIQYF. The CDR3 DNA is TGCAGTGTTAGAGGGCCGGGAAACATTCAGTACTTC.

About this clonotype: One junction end does not reproduce the germline sequence, and a read error may be involved. The chain recombines TRBV29-1 with TRBJ2-5, with D tentatively TRBD2 (6 bases). CDR1 SQVTM and CDR2 ANQGSEA come from the germline V gene. The CDR3 length is 13 residues. The CDR3 nucleotides are TGCAGCGTCGAATGCGGGAAGGGAGAGACCCAGTACTTT. Translation: CSVECGKGETQYF.

With respect to this clonotype: Its ends do not fully match the called genes, so a read error is possible. The rearrangement uses TRBV7-9 and TRBJ1-1, with unresolved D. Looked up from germline, CDR1 is SEHNR and CDR2 is FQNEAQ (reference sequence). The CDR3 extends over 13 amino acids. CDR3 amino acids: CTSSLNEPGEALF. DNA of the CDR3: TGTACCAGCAGCTTAAATGAACCCGGAGAGGCTTTATTT.

This chain joins TRBV6-6 and TRBJ2-7; D possibly corresponds to TRBD1 (6 bases). This CDR3 is built from 17 residues. CDR1 and CDR2 from the germline V gene are MNHNY and SVGAGI (reference sequence). V was clipped by 5 bases and J by 5 bases, with 25 bases between them. The CDR3 region is CASSPGVRVARRNEQYF. CDR3 DNA: TGTGCCAGCAGTCCAGGGGTTAGGGTAGCGAGAAGAAACGAGCAGTACTTC.

This clonotype was observed a few times. The V call is TRBV30, the J call TRBJ2-6, with 9 bases aligning to TRBD1. The CDR3 is 17 residues long. The junction had 4 bases not matched to a gene; V was cut back by 0 bases and J by 1 base. CDR1 is GTSNPN and CDR2 is SVGIG in the germline V gene (reference sequence). CDR3 bases: TGTGCCTGGAGTGTCGGAGACAGGGGGTCTGGGGCCAACGTCCTGACTTTC. Translated, it gives CAWSVGDRGSGANVLTF.

Comments on this clonotype: The junction shows a germline mismatch at one end, possibly a read error. The chain couples TRBV2 to TRBJ2-7; TRBD1 is a possible D gene (6 bases). Per germline, CDR1 SNHLY and CDR2 FYNNEI. The CDR3 totals 16 residues. In DNA, the CDR3 is TGTACCAGCAGTGAAGCGGCTGTCATACAGGGATACGAGCAGTACTTC. Encoded protein: CTSSEAAVIQGYEQYF.

This clonotype was seen ten or more times. V usage is TRBV11-2 and J usage is TRBJ2-7, with D perhaps matching TRBD1 (7 bases). This CDR3 comprises 14 residues. Trimming left V 5 bases short and J 3 bases short, with 14 bases between. The germline V gene has CDR1 SGHAT and CDR2 FQNNGV. The CDR3 here is CASSARRGDYEQYF. CDR3 bases: TGTGCCAGCAGCGCGCGCAGGGGGGACTACGAGCAGTACTTC.